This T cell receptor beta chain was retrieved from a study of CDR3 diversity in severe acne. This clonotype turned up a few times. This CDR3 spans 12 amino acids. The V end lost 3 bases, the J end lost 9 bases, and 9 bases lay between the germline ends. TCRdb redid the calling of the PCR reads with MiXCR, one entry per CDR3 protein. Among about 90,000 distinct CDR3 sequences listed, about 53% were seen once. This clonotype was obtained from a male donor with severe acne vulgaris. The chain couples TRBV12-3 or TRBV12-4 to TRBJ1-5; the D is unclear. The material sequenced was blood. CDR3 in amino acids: CASSFSTPPQHF. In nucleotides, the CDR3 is TGTGCCAGCAGTTTTTCAACCCCGCCCCAGCATTTT.